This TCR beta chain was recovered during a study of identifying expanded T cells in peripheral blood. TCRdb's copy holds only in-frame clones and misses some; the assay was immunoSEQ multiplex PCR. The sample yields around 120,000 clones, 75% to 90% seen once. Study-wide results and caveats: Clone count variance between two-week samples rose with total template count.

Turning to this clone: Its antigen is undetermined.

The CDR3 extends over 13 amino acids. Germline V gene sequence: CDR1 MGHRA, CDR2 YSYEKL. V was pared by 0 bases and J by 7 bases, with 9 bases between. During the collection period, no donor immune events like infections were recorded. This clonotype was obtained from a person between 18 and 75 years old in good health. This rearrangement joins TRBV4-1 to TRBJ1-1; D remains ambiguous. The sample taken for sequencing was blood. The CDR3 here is CASSQDVGGEAFF. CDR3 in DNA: TGCGCCAGCAGCCAAGATGTAGGAGGTGAAGCTTTCTTT.